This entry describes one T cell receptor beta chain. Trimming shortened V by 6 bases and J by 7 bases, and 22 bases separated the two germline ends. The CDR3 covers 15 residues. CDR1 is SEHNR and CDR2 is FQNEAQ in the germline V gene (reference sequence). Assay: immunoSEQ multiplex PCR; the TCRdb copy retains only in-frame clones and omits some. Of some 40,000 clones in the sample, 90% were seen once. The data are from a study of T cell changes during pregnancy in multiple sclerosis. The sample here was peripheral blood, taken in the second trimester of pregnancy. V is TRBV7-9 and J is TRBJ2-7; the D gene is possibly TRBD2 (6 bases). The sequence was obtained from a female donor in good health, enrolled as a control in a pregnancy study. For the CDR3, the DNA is TGTGCCAGCAGTCGGGTCTTGGGGCGGGCGGGGGAGCAGTACTTC. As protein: CASSRVLGRAGEQYF.